This TCR beta chain is from a study of T cell responses to AZD1222 COVID-19 vaccine. Regarding this clone: Its antigen is not identified.

Study-level findings and limits: Of the AZD1222 recipients, only 5 or 6 were seropositive at baseline. Unmutated variant regions are reportedly the target of nearly half of TCRs that are spike-specific. Among vaccine-associated CD4 TCRs, coverage spanned spike, with dominance at 160-218 and 743-854.

Germline V CDR1 and CDR2: MNHEY, SVGEGT. Trimming removed 0 bases from V and 0 bases from J, with 8 bases in between. The CDR3 has 15 residues. Repertoires were generated with immunoSEQ multiplex PCR, while TCRdb's copy carries only in-frame clones and drops some. This sample yields about 92,000 clones, of which approximately 90% are seen a single time; roughly 1.7% belongs to the top ten. The V and J genes are TRBV6-2 or TRBV6-3 and TRBJ2-5, with D tentatively TRBD1 or TRBD2 (5 bases each). The sample consisted of peripheral blood, taken on day 0 of AZD1222 vaccination. This sequence was found in an adult in good health. The CDR3 loop is CASSYSMGDQETQYF. As DNA, the CDR3 is TGTGCCAGCAGTTACTCGATGGGGGACCAAGAGACCCAGTACTTC.